The clone carrying this TCR beta chain has a count of ten or more. V dropped 2 bases and J dropped 2 bases, with 11 bases sitting between them. The length of the CDR3 is 15 residues. CDR1 and CDR2 (germline): MNHEY, SVGEGT. This specimen belongs to a study of tumor-infiltrating lymphocytes in primary liver carcinoma. The input was 500 ng total RNA; TCR beta cDNA was made from it with a constant-region primer. Investigators got TCR beta libraries out of three nested multiplex PCR rounds, done with slightly modified ARM-PCR. It was with TRBV1-TRBV30 forward primers and a C-beta reverse primer that the first two PCR rounds were run, at about 9 cycles each. TCRdb recomputed calls from the multiplex PCR reads with MiXCR, one row per CDR3 protein. The data contain some 50,000 distinct CDR3 sequences, over 65% of them singletons. The roughly 17-31 mg bulk tissue piece was not sorted before simultaneous RNA and DNA extraction.

The sample consisted of liver tumor tissue from sampling region 5. The sample's subset: tumor region T5, tumor centre. The chain employs TRBV6-2 or TRBV6-3 and TRBJ2-3, with D unclear. This TCR derives from a man aged 40-49 years with primary liver carcinoma and hepatitis B virus infection. The CDR3 DNA is TGTGCCAGCAGTTACCTGGCCCAAAACACAGATACGCAGTATTTT. This encodes CASSYLAQNTDTQYF.